The text below deals with one T cell receptor beta chain. Its antigen remains unknown. Per the germline V gene, CDR1 is SGHRS and CDR2 is YFSETQ. This CDR3 contains 15 residues. After removal of 4 bases from V and 7 bases from J, the junction contained 12 bases not matched to a gene. This entry is derived from a study of OX40 agonist ivuxolimab in advanced cancers. About the research overall: The dose of intravenous ivuxolimab that patients received every 2 weeks ranged from 0.01 to 10 mg/kg.

Regarding the study as a whole: Low normalized clonal expansion also occurred in some nonresponding patients.

The assay was immunoSEQ multiplex PCR, and TCRdb's table has in-frame clones only and misses some. The sample carries more than 65,000 clones, about 88% recorded once. This receptor was identified in an adult with an advanced solid tumor such as melanoma, head and neck, liver or kidney cancer. This specimen consisted of CD4+ or CD8+ T cells sorted from blood, obtained in a trial of the OX40 agonist ivuxolimab. The chain has TRBV5-1 and TRBJ2-5, with 8 bases aligning to TRBD2. The CDR3 is CASSQTSGTLGTQYF. In DNA, the CDR3 is TGCGCCAGCAGCCAAACTAGCGGAACTCTAGGGACCCAGTACTTC.